This paragraph reports one TCR beta chain. Its target antigen remains unknown. The record has no base qualities; no much larger clone is one base away. This sample is drawn from a study of T cell responses to AZD1222 COVID-19 vaccine (dated by TCRdb to about 2021). Looking at the study overall: A total of 233 trial participants underwent TCR sequencing, of whom 200 to 220 had received two doses of AZD1222 and around 25 had received two doses of the MenACWY control vaccine. Trial participants were enrolled by age into subgroups of 18-55, 56-69 and 70-plus years, and around 140, 26 and 57 TCR-sequenced participants, respectively, were included in these subgroups. Results and caveats for the whole study, not just this receptor: In the small 56-69-year group, the increase in depth fell short of significance, most likely because of low power. The vaccine-associated CD4 TCRs covered the entire spike protein, and the dominant responses fell in regions 160-218 and 743-854. Reportedly, almost half of the unique spike-specific TCRs recognized epitopes lying outside the regions that are mutated in the B.1.351 and B.1.1.7 variants. Spike-specific TCR breadth and depth rose significantly after two AZD1222 doses compared with day 0 and with MenACWY recipients. Most participants were white British and females outnumbered males, and the authors suggested that clonal diversity may have been underestimated. Because no samples from the day 14 peak response were available, repertoires could be characterized only after the peak T cell response. Only 5 to 7 AZD1222 recipients were SARS-CoV-2 seropositive at baseline, limiting conclusions about previously exposed vaccinees.

V is reduced by 8 bases and J by 6 bases, leaving a spacing of 23 bases between them. Based on the germline V gene, the CDR1 and CDR2 sequences are SGHTA and FQGNSA. The CDR3 has 17 amino acids, counting the end cysteine and phenylalanine. Only CDR3 DNA remains: 51 bases, in frame from the first base. The time point tag for this specimen amounts to: about 28 days (+/-7) after the second vaccine dose. Because spike-specific TCR depth and breadth did not differ between the two schedules, AZD1222 recipients who got a second dose at roughly 4 weeks were pooled with those who got a second dose at roughly 12 weeks. Samples from vaccinated people were obtained from the UK trials COV001 and COV002, which included a single-blind randomized controlled phase 2/3 trial of AZD1222 (ChAdOx1 nCoV-19) in healthy adults. For TCRbeta chain sequencing, PBMC samples from trial participants were taken at day 0 and at day 28 after the second dose.

The CDR3 regions of human TCRbeta chains were subjected to immunosequencing. Per the authors' processing: TCRs in the repertoires were matched against a reference library of SARS-CoV-2-specific TCRs that had been generated with the MIRA antigen-specificity platform. Breadth was defined as the fraction of unique TCRs that were SARS-CoV-2-associated. Depth was defined as the fraction of total T cells that were SARS-CoV-2-associated. Each spike-specific TCR was assigned to its reactive spike region and to a CD4 or CD8 class using the MIRA data. Log10-transformed breadth and depth values were compared by one-way ANOVA with Sidak's multiple comparisons tests. TCRdb took this table from immuneACCESS and kept in-frame rearrangements with V and J called. Such tables lack part of the clones; where checked against another copy, unresolved V genes explain under half of the gap, and the rest is unexplained. V, J and clone size derive from that table, while D and trimming were established from the DNA sequence. This sample gives about 120,000 clones in total; about 88% of them show up just once. Less than 3.5% of the sample is held by the ten biggest clonotypes.

In this chain, TRBV7-2 is recombined with TRBJ1-6; too little of a D gene remains to name it. The TCR sequence derives from an adult who received the AZD1222 COVID-19 vaccine. The material was peripheral blood, obtained 28 days after the second AZD1222 dose. The CDR3 region: CASGSQKGSTLNSPLHF. The DNA reads as follows: TGTGCCAGCGGCTCACAAAAGGGCTCTACTCTTAATTCACCCCTCCACTTT.